Following are 10 T cell receptor beta chains from one sample sequenced in a study of shared clonotypes between healthy human individuals. Data came from immunoSEQ multiplex PCR; TCRdb stores just in-frame clones and leaves some out. Of 950,000 to 1,300,000 clones detected, about three quarters appear once; the ten largest clones hold 1.4%. Sample: memory CD4+ T cells sorted from blood. The subset: CD45RA-negative fraction. These receptors originate from a man aged 18 to 30 in good health.

The chain joins TRBV9 to TRBJ2-7, with TRBD2 matching 8 bases. The CDR3 extends over 15 amino acids. Germline loops: CDR1 SGDLS, CDR2 YYNGEE. V was clipped by 4 bases and J by 0 bases; unmatched bases: 6. This chain's CDR3 is CASSLDSGSSYEQYF. CDR3 DNA sequence: TGTGCCAGCAGCCTAGACAGCGGGAGCTCCTACGAGCAGTACTTC.

V usage is TRBV23-1 and J usage is TRBJ1-2; no clear D. TRBV23-1 is sorted into the ORF group, with uncertain function. V dropped 11 bases and J dropped 4 bases, with 17 bases sitting between them. CDR3 length: 13 amino acids. The chain's CDR3 is CAGREAVIYGYTF. The CDR3 DNA reads TGCGCCGGACGGGAAGCGGTGATCTATGGCTACACCTTC.

This clone was detected a few times. This chain joins TRBV5-6 and TRBJ2-3; D is possibly TRBD2 (5 bases). V was shortened by 4 bases and J by 6 bases, with 6 bases between the two germline ends. Per germline, CDR1 SGHDT and CDR2 YYEEEE. The CDR3 is 11 amino acids. The CDR3 DNA reads as TGTGCCAGCAGCCGAGGGGATACGCAGTATTTT. Amino acids: CASSRGDTQYF.

The chain is built from TRBV9 and TRBJ2-1; 9 bases align to TRBD1. The J segment lost 4 bases and the V segment lost 10 bases, leaving 6 bases of the junction unmatched. The CDR3 runs 13 residues. CDR1 SGDLS and CDR2 YYNGEE come from the germline V gene. This CDR3 is CAVTDRGYNEQFF. CDR3 coding DNA: TGTGCCGTAACGGACAGGGGTTACAATGAGCAGTTCTTC.

The rearrangement links TRBV25-1 to TRBJ1-2; 9 positions agree with TRBD1. Germline V gene lookup returns CDR1 MGHDK and CDR2 SYGVNS. J lost 8 bases, V lost 6 bases, and 4 bases had no gene match. This CDR3 spans 12 amino acids. The CDR3 nucleotides read TGTGCCAGCAGAACTACAGGGGGCGGCTACACCTTC. Translated: CASRTTGGGYTF.

A note on this clone: The identical CDR3 is also encoded by other nucleotide sequences in the sample. This rearrangement joins TRBV29-1 to TRBJ2-1, with D tentatively TRBD1 (6 bases). This CDR3 contains 13 residues. Looked up from germline, CDR1 is SQVTM and CDR2 is ANQGSEA. V lost 3 bases, J lost 6 bases, and 12 bases lay in between. The CDR3 is CSVDGDRRNEQFF. The CDR3 DNA reads as TGCAGCGTTGATGGAGACAGGCGCAATGAGCAGTTCTTC.

The V and J genes are TRBV5-1 and TRBJ1-5; 7 bases map to TRBD1. J lost 6 bases, V lost 1 base, and 7 bases had no gene match. The germline V gene encodes CDR1 SGHRS and CDR2 YFSETQ. The CDR3 spans 15 residues. For the CDR3, the DNA is TGCGCCAGCAGCTTGCAAACAGGGGACGGTCAGCCCCAGCATTTT. It yields the protein CASSLQTGDGQPQHF.

The rearrangement uses TRBV10-1 and TRBJ2-5; 9 bases are shared with TRBD2. This CDR3 is built from 16 residues. Germline V lookup: CDR1 WNHNN, CDR2 SYGVQD (reference sequence). Unmatched junction bases numbered 5, after V lost 2 bases and J lost 1 base. CDR3 nucleotides: TGCGCCAGCAGTGAGGGCCCGCGGGGGGGCCAAGAGACCCAGTACTTC. Residues: CASSEGPRGGQETQYF.

The chain uses TRBV9 and TRBJ2-1, with a tentative D call TRBD2 (7 bases). V lost 5 bases and J lost 3, with 15 bases in between. The CDR3 is 15 amino acids. Per germline, CDR1 SGDLS and CDR2 YYNGEE. CDR3 in DNA: TGTGCCAGCAGTGGGGGGGCTAGCGGCTACAATGAGCAGTTCTTC. Its protein product is CASSGGASGYNEQFF.

This clone was detected many times. The chain carries TRBV7-9 and TRBJ1-1; unclear D gene. There are 14 residues in the CDR3. The V and J ends lost 6 bases and 1 base respectively, with 12 bases between them. The germline V gene has CDR1 SEHNR and CDR2 FQNEAQ (reference sequence). As DNA, the CDR3 is TGTGCCAGCAGATCGTCCGCGACGAACACTGAAGCTTTCTTT. The encoded protein is CASRSSATNTEAFF.